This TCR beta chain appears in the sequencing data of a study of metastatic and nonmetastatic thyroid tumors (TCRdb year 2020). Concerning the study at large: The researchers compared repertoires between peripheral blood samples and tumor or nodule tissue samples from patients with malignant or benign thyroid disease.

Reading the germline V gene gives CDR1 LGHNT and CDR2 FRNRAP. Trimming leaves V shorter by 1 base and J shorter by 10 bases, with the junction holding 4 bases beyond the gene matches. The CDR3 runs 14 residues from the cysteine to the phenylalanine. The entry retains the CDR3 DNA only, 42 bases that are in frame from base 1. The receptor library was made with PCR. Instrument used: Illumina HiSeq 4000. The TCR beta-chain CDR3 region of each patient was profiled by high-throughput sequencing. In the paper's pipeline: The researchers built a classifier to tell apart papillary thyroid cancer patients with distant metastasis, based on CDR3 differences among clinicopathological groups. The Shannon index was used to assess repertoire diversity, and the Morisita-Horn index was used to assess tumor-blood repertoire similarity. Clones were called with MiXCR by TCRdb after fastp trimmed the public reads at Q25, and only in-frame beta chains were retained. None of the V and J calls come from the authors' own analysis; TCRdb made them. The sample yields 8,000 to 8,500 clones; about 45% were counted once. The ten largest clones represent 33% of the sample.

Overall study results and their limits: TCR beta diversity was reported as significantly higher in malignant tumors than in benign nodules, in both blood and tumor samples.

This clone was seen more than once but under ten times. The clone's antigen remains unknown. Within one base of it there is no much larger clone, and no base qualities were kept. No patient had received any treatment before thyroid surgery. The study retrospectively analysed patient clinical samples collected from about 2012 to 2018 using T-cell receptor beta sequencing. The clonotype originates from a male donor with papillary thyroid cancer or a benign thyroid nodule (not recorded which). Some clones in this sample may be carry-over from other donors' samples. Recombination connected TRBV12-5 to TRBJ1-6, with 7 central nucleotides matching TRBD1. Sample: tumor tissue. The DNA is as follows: TGTGCTAGTGGTTTGGGAAACAGGGGCTCACCCCTCCACTTT. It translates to CASGLGNRGSPLHF. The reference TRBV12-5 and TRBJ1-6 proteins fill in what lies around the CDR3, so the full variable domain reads DARVTQTPRHKVTEMGQEVTMRCQPILGHNTVFWYRQTMMQGLELLAYFRNRAPLDDSGMPKDRFSAEMPDATLATLKIQPSEPRDSAVYFCASGLGNRGSPLHFGNGTRLTVT.